This T cell receptor beta chain was sequenced for a study of graft-versus-host responses after intestinal transplantation. Germline V lookup: CDR1 SQVTM, CDR2 ANQGSEA. Trimming removed 5 bases at V and 6 bases at J, with 7 bases between. The length of the CDR3 is 10 residues. Study-level findings and limits: Recipient-marrow GvH clones were detected, some having first appeared in ileum or blood.

This clone was counted a single time. Its target is not known. This table comes from immunoSEQ multiplex PCR, and its TCRdb copy is limited to in-frame clones, with some not included. The sample consists of roughly 110,000 clones, 80% to 90% of them appearing once. The rearrangement uses TRBV29-1 and TRBJ1-1; D not resolved. The receptor's source is a human donor who was the organ donor for an intestinal transplant. Sequenced material: unstimulated CD4+ T cells sorted from spleen or lymph node cells, taken before transplant. CDR3 in DNA: TGCAGCGTTTCGGACGCTGAAGCTTTCTTT. Translation: CSVSDAEAFF. The whole variable domain, filled in from reference TRBV29-1 and TRBJ1-1, reads SAVISQKPSRDICQRGTSLTIQCQVDSQVTMMFWYRQQPGQSLTLIATANQGSEATYESGFVIDKFPISRPNLTFSTLTVSNMSPEDSSIYLCSVSDAEAFFGQGTRLTVV.